This T cell receptor (beta chain) was captured in a study of PD-1 blockade in classical Hodgkin lymphoma. About the study: Patients got intravenous nivolumab 3 mg/kg every 2 weeks.

All patients experienced relapse after autologous stem cell transplantation, and brentuximab vedotin exposure was variable. Out of thawed PBMCs, magnetic negative selection purified CD4+ T cells. CDR3 size: 15 residues. Trimming removed 3 bases at V and 0 bases at J, with 8 bases between. Germline-derived CDR1 and CDR2 are KGHSH and LQKENI. Assay used: immunoSEQ multiplex PCR; TCRdb lists only in-frame clones, some missing. The table shows fewer than 7,500 clones, with 80% occurring only once. This clone was detected once. Its antigen is unidentified. Points from the study as a whole: What drove the repertoire differences, possibly disease activity or prior therapy, has not been defined. Before treatment, complete responders showed about the same diversity as newly diagnosed patients. As was reported, newly diagnosed patients showed lower baseline TCR diversity than healthy donors did.

The chain joins TRBV18 to TRBJ2-2; possibly TRBD2 for D (6 bases). The clonotype comes from a human donor with classical Hodgkin lymphoma. The sample in question was CD4+ T cells from blood, obtained at baseline. As DNA, the CDR3 is TGTGCCAGCTCACCGGGCGGGACGAACACCGGGGAGCTGTTTTTT. Its protein product is CASSPGGTNTGELFF.